Below are 10 T cell receptor beta chains sequenced from a single sample in a study of T cell changes during pregnancy in multiple sclerosis. Repertoires were generated with immunoSEQ multiplex PCR, while TCRdb's copy carries only in-frame clones and drops some. Of nearly 60,000 clones listed, roughly 89% are singletons. Material: CD4+ T cells from peripheral blood mononuclear cells, obtained after pregnancy. The receptors derive from a female donor in good health, enrolled as a control in a pregnancy study.

The gene calls are TRBV30 and TRBJ1-6; no clear D gene. Trimming shortened V by 1 base and J by 10 bases, and 20 bases separated the two germline ends. Germline V CDR1 and CDR2: GTSNPN, SVGIG (reference sequence). The CDR3 is 16 amino acids. The CDR3 region is CAWSEPPRTSGSPLHF. In DNA, the CDR3 is TGTGCCTGGAGTGAACCTCCCCGGACCTCGGGATCACCCCTCCACTTT.

This clone was detected a few times. The chain couples TRBV11-3 to TRBJ1-1; D ambiguous. CDR1 is SGHNT, CDR2 YENEEA, per germline. This CDR3 region has 13 residues. V was trimmed by 5 bases and J by 0 bases, leaving 7 bases between them. The CDR3 bases are TGTGCCAGCAGCATTACAGTGAACACTGAAGCTTTCTTT. Translating it yields CASSITVNTEAFF.

The rearrangement links TRBV9 to TRBJ2-3; D is undetermined. Trimming cost V 0 bases and J 2 bases, with 10 bases left between them. The CDR3 length is 15 residues. Per the germline V gene, CDR1 is SGDLS and CDR2 is YYNGEE. The CDR3 DNA sequence: TGTGCCAGCAGCGTAGGGCTCCAAAACACAGATACGCAGTATTTT. Its protein product is CASSVGLQNTDTQYF.

The gene calls are TRBV5-8 and TRBJ1-5; weak D call: TRBD1 (5 bases). This CDR3 has 14 residues. Trimming removed 5 bases from V and 6 bases from J, with 15 bases in between. Germline-derived CDR1 and CDR2 are SGHTS and YDEGEE. The CDR3, as DNA: TGTGCCAGCAGGATGGGAGGGGATGGTCAGCCCCAGCATTTT. The encoded protein is CASRMGGDGQPQHF. Full variable domain (rest looked up from reference TRBV5-8 and TRBJ1-5): EAGVTQSPTHLIKTRGQQATLRCSPISGHTSVYWYQQALGLGLQFLLWYDEGEERNRGNFPPRFSGRQFPNYSSELNVNALELEDSALYLCASRMGGDGQPQHFGDGTRLSIL.

The chain links TRBV5-6 to TRBJ2-2; D perhaps matches TRBD2 (7 bases). The germline gives CDR1 SGHDT, CDR2 YYEEEE. The CDR3 is 15 residues long. V was clipped by 3 bases and J by 4 bases, with 13 bases between them. In DNA, the CDR3 is TGTGCCAGCAGCTCTGCCGGGGGGCGCACCGGGGAGCTGTTTTTT. It codes for CASSSAGGRTGELFF.

This clone has just one count. The chain has TRBV13 and TRBJ2-2, with TRBD1 matching over 11 bases. Germline CDR1 and CDR2: PRHDT and FYEKMQ (reference sequence). This CDR3 comprises 17 residues. V gave up 5 bases and J gave up 7 bases; unmatched junction bases: 12. The CDR3 DNA sequence: TGTGCCAGCAGCCGCCCCGCTGGGGACAGGGGGGTCGGGGAGCTGTTTTTT. As protein: CASSRPAGDRGVGELFF.

The chain is built from TRBV7-9 and TRBJ2-7; 8 bases map to TRBD2. This CDR3 contains 14 residues. CDR1 is SEHNR and CDR2 is FQNEAQ in the germline V gene (reference sequence). The J segment lost 2 bases and the V segment lost 2 bases, leaving 2 bases of the junction unmatched. The CDR3 spells CASSLRGLAYEQYF. The CDR3, as DNA: TGTGCCAGCAGCTTAAGGGGACTAGCCTACGAGCAGTACTTC.

The chain combines TRBV30 with TRBJ1-5; D not certain. Germline CDR1 and CDR2: GTSNPN and SVGIG (reference sequence). CDR3 length equals 13 residues. The V and J ends lost 3 bases and 0 bases respectively, with 6 bases between them. The CDR3 region is CAWSGDSNQPQHF. The CDR3 DNA sequence: TGTGCCTGGAGCGGGGATAGCAATCAGCCCCAGCATTTT.

The V and J genes are TRBV27 and TRBJ1-6, with D hard to call. CDR1 and CDR2 from the germline V gene are MNHEY and SMNVEV (reference sequence). CDR3 size: 14 residues. The V and J ends lost 3 bases and 7 bases respectively, with 10 bases between them. CDR3 DNA sequence: TGTGCCAGCAGTTTGCGACGGGAAAATTCACCCCTCCACTTT. Translating it yields CASSLRRENSPLHF.

The V call is TRBV19, the J call TRBJ2-1, with D possibly matching TRBD1 (5 bases). Germline CDR1 and CDR2: LNHDA and SQIVND (reference sequence). The CDR3 consists of 14 residues. V lost 4 bases and J 7 bases, leaving 14 bases between the germline ends. CDR3 in amino acids: CASSTTNKGNEQFF. The CDR3 DNA sequence: TGTGCCAGTAGTACAACGAACAAGGGGAATGAGCAGTTCTTC.